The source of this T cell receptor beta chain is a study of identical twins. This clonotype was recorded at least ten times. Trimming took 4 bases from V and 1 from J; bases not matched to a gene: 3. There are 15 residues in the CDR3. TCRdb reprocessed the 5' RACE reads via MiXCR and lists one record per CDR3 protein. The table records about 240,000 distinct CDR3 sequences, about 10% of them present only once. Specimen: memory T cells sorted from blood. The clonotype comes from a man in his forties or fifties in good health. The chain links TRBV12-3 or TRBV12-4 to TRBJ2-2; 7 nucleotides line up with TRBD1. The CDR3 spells CASSSGTVNTGELFF. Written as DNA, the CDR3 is TGTGCCAGCAGTTCCGGGACAGTGAACACCGGGGAGCTGTTTTTT.